The 18 T cell receptor beta chains listed next were all sequenced from one sample in a study of regulatory T cells in long-lasting Graves disease. Building of the TCR beta libraries involved iRepertoire HTBI primers and Arm-PCR of CDR3 regions. TCRdb re-called the multiplex PCR reads through MiXCR, storing one row per CDR3 protein. The sample includes some 370,000 distinct CDR3 sequences, 20% seen only once; the top ten take around 21%. Time point indicated: persistent/refractory GD, antithyroid drugs over 5 years with positive TRAb. Isolated PBMC RNA provided the starting material for the TCR library. The sequenced sample was peripheral blood mononuclear cells (PBMCs), obtained when the disease was refractory, from a patient treated with antithyroid drugs. The receptor source for this set is a female donor with Graves disease.

This clonotype has a handful of counts. This chain connects TRBV7-6 to TRBJ1-6; TRBD1 is a possible D gene (5 bases). Germline CDR1 and CDR2: SGHVS and FNYEAQ. CDR3 length: 15 amino acids. Trimming took off 0 bases at V and 7 bases at J, with 10 bases between the two ends. CDR3 DNA sequence: TGTGCCAGCAGCTTAGCGTGGGGGGGGAATTCACCCCTCCACTTT. This translates into CASSLAWGGNSPLHF.

There are a few counts of this clonotype. The chain combines TRBV7-2 with TRBJ1-2; D perhaps matches TRBD1 (5 bases). Germline CDR1 SGHTA, CDR2 FQGNSA. The CDR3 is 15 amino acids. Between the trimmed V and J ends, which lost 4 bases and 3 bases, there was a span of 15 bases. The CDR3 spells CASSYAAGGDYGYTF. CDR3 nucleotide sequence: TGTGCCAGCAGCTACGCAGCCGGGGGTGACTATGGCTACACCTTC.

The chain combines TRBV28 with TRBJ1-6; D ambiguous. The CDR3 has 14 amino acids. V was shortened by 3 bases and J by 6 bases, with 9 bases between the two germline ends. CDR1 MDHEN and CDR2 SYDVKM come from the germline V gene. The CDR3 loop is CASSFGNRNSPLHF. CDR3 coding DNA: TGTGCCAGCAGTTTCGGGAATCGTAATTCACCCCTCCACTTT.

This clonotype has at least ten counts. This sequence joins TRBV28 and TRBJ2-5, with 9 bases matching TRBD1. From germline, CDR1 is MDHEN and CDR2 SYDVKM. The trim removed 7 bases at V and 0 bases at J, leaving 15 bases unmatched. The CDR3 is 18 residues long. The CDR3 here is CASTAPVGTGQYQETQYF. For the CDR3, the DNA is TGTGCCAGCACCGCCCCGGTGGGGACAGGGCAGTACCAAGAGACCCAGTACTTC.

This clonotype occurred once. The V gene is TRBV7-8, the J gene TRBJ2-7; D is unclear. Per the germline V gene, CDR1 is SGHVS and CDR2 is FQNEAQ. The V gene lost 1 base and the J gene lost 6 bases, with 7 bases spanning the gap. This CDR3 is 12 amino acids long. The DNA of the CDR3 is TGTGCCAGCAGCTTAGGCGACGCCGAGCAGTACTTC. This codes for CASSLGDAEQYF.

This chain joins TRBV24-1 and TRBJ2-3, with 8 bases lining up with TRBD2. V trimming: 5 bases; J trimming: 7 bases; junction bases outside the gene matches: 4. The CDR3 has 13 amino acids. Germline loops: CDR1 KGHDR, CDR2 SFDVKD. The CDR3 here is CATSGRGGYTQYF. CDR3 bases: TGTGCCACCAGTGGACGGGGGGGATATACGCAGTATTTT.

In this sample, this clonotype turned up many times. The chain joins TRBV28 to TRBJ2-7, with 9 bases that match TRBD1. The germline CDR1 and CDR2 sequences are MDHEN and SYDVKM. The CDR3 is 15 residues long. Trimming took 6 bases from V and 2 from J; bases not matched to a gene: 8. For the CDR3, the DNA is TGTGCCAGCAGCCCCCTTGGACAGGGGCCCTACGAGCAGTACTTC. Protein: CASSPLGQGPYEQYF.

V usage is TRBV20-1 and J usage is TRBJ2-1, with 12 positions matching TRBD2. CDR1 is DFQATT, CDR2 SNEGSKA, per germline (reference sequence). J gave up 7 bases and V 0 bases, and 19 bases lay outside the gene matches. CDR3 length: 20 residues. The CDR3 bases are TGCAGTGCTAGAGATGATCCAGGGCTAGCGGGAGGGCCGTCTAAAAATGAGCAGTTCTTC. Its translation: CSARDDPGLAGGPSKNEQFF.

This clonotype occurred once. This sequence may be a read error, since a much larger clone differs from it by one base. The CDR3 coding sequence is TGTGCCAGCAGTTACCCCAGGGTTGAGACTGAAGCTTTCTTT. This translates into CASSYPRVETEAFF. The chain recombines TRBV12-3 or TRBV12-4 with TRBJ1-1; maybe TRBD1 (5 bases). Trimming left V 4 bases short and J 5 bases short, with 14 bases between. CDR3 length equals 14 residues.

This clonotype was detected many times. The chain combines TRBV20-1 with TRBJ2-6; 7 nucleotides agree with TRBD2. Looked up from germline, CDR1 is DFQATT and CDR2 is SNEGSKA (reference sequence). The CDR3 extends over 18 amino acids. The trim removed 3 bases at V and 0 bases at J, leaving 11 bases unmatched. Written as DNA, the CDR3 is TGCAGTGCTAGTAGTCTAGCGGACCCGAACTCTGGGGCCAACGTCCTGACTTTC. Translated, it gives CSASSLADPNSGANVLTF.

The chain carries TRBV15 and TRBJ2-7; 8 nucleotides match TRBD1. V gave up 0 bases and J gave up 6 bases; unmatched junction bases: 7. Per germline, CDR1 LNHNV and CDR2 YYDKDF (reference sequence). CDR3 length equals 15 residues. The CDR3: CATSRDRQGIAEQYF. Here the CDR3 DNA reads TGTGCCACCAGCAGAGACCGACAGGGGATCGCCGAGCAGTACTTC.

This clonotype came up a few times. The gene calls are TRBV12-3 or TRBV12-4 and TRBJ2-7; possible D gene TRBD1, 6 bases. The CDR3 has 14 residues. V lost 7 bases to trimming and J lost 4 bases, with 17 bases between them. The chain's CDR3 is CASTDRRRLYEQYF. CDR3 DNA sequence: TGTGCCAGCACCGACAGGCGAAGATTATACGAGCAGTACTTC.

V usage is TRBV28 and J usage is TRBJ1-2; D gene ambiguous. Per the germline V gene, CDR1 is MDHEN and CDR2 is SYDVKM. V was pared by 7 bases and J by 3 bases, with 30 bases between. The CDR3 sequence is 19 residues long. CDR3 amino acids: CASKPSYLVSTRSYYGYTF. The DNA of the CDR3 is TGTGCCAGCAAGCCATCGTACCTGGTTTCTACACGATCGTACTATGGCTACACCTTC.

This clonotype was recorded many times. The chain recombines TRBV20-1 with TRBJ2-5; maybe TRBD2 (6 bases). Germline V gene lookup returns CDR1 DFQATT and CDR2 SNEGSKA (reference sequence). This CDR3 has 14 amino acids. V was trimmed by 3 bases and J by 3 bases, leaving 14 bases between them. The CDR3 bases are TGCAGTGCTAGCCGGCACGGCGGGGAAGAGACCCAGTACTTC. Protein sequence: CSASRHGGEETQYF.

This clonotype was seen repeatedly, ten times or more. The gene calls are TRBV5-1 and TRBJ2-4; D might be TRBD1 or TRBD2, each matching 5 bases. V shed 4 bases and J shed 6 bases, with 17 bases lying between them. This CDR3 region has 15 residues. Germline V lookup: CDR1 SGHRS, CDR2 YFSETQ. The CDR3 protein is CASSPSAFGANIQYF. For the CDR3, the DNA is TGCGCCAGCAGCCCCTCGGCTTTCGGGGCAAACATTCAGTACTTC.

This clonotype was picked up many times. The chain employs TRBV2 and TRBJ2-7; a weak D match, TRBD2 (5 bases). CDR1 and CDR2 (germline): SNHLY, FYNNEI. V was pared by 0 bases and J by 2 bases, with 20 bases between. The CDR3 covers 18 residues. CDR3: CASSEALQGRGKTYEQYF. The CDR3 DNA reads TGTGCCAGCAGTGAAGCGCTTCAAGGTCGGGGAAAAACCTACGAGCAGTACTTC.

This clonotype occurred many times. The J gene is TRBJ1-5, the V gene TRBV30; tentatively, D is TRBD1 (5 bases). With 0 bases removed from V and 7 bases from J, the gap between germline ends came to 16 bases. Germline V lookup: CDR1 GTSNPN, CDR2 SVGIG (reference sequence). This CDR3 has 15 amino acids. CDR3 DNA sequence: TGTGCCTGGAGTGTGGGAGGGGCAGGAGGACAGCCCCAGCATTTT. Protein sequence: CAWSVGGAGGQPQHF.

This clonotype was seen many times. This chain connects TRBV28 to TRBJ2-5; weak D call: TRBD2 (6 bases). Germline V gene data show CDR1 as MDHEN and CDR2 as SYDVKM. The CDR3 runs 14 residues. The V gene lost 2 bases and the J gene lost 5 bases, with 12 bases spanning the gap. The CDR3 protein is CASSLPGLSETQYF. The CDR3 DNA is TGTGCCAGCAGTTTACCCGGACTATCGGAGACCCAGTACTTC.